This passage covers 24 T cell receptor beta chains from one sample sequenced in a study of blood T cell repertoires in COVID-19. The method was immunoSEQ multiplex PCR; TCRdb's version includes in-frame clones alone and lacks a portion of them. The top ten clones hold 17% of a sample with 150,000 to 200,000 clones, around three quarters of them seen once. Sequenced: PBMCs or T cells enriched from blood (not recorded which). The receptors come from a woman between 50 and 59 years old with acute COVID-19.

The rearrangement joins TRBV28 to TRBJ2-7; 9 bases are a match to TRBD1. Per the germline V gene, CDR1 is MDHEN and CDR2 is SYDVKM. The CDR3 loop spans 15 amino acids. V dropped 1 base and J dropped 4; count of bases not matched to a gene: 5. The CDR3 protein is CASSLYGTGSYEQYV. The CDR3 DNA follows: TGTGCCAGCAGTTTATATGGGACAGGGTCTTACGAGCAGTACGTC.

On this clone itself: Other DNA sequences of this sample code for an identical CDR3. The V gene is TRBV28, the J gene TRBJ1-4; 7 bases align to TRBD1. The germline V gene encodes CDR1 MDHEN and CDR2 SYDVKM. The CDR3 sequence is 14 residues long. V dropped 2 bases and J dropped 8; count of bases not matched to a gene: 5. The CDR3 is CASSLDRGREKLFF. The CDR3 DNA follows: TGTGCCAGCAGTTTAGATAGGGGGCGCGAAAAACTGTTTTTT.

The chain carries TRBV24-1 and TRBJ2-2; TRBD1 aligns across 8 bases. Germline V lookup: CDR1 KGHDR, CDR2 SFDVKD. The CDR3 contains 17 residues. Trimming at V came to 1 base and at J to 5 bases, leaving 8 bases not matched to a gene. DNA of the CDR3: TGTGCCACCAGTGATTTTTTCGGACAGGGCTCGACCGGGGAGCTGTTTTTT. Translation: CATSDFFGQGSTGELFF.

The rearrangement uses TRBV6-6 and TRBJ1-6; D might be TRBD1 (5 bases). Per germline, CDR1 MNHNY and CDR2 SVGAGI (reference sequence). CDR3 size: 17 residues. V gave up 5 bases and J gave up 4 bases, with 18 bases separating them. The CDR3 is CASSPGRGSWYNSPLHF. CDR3 in DNA: TGTGCCAGCAGTCCAGGGAGGGGATCATGGTATAATTCACCCCTCCACTTT.

The CDR3 sequence is CASSPSWGDEAFF. In DNA, the CDR3 is TGTGCCAGCAGCCCGTCGTGGGGGGACGAAGCTTTCTTT. This chain uses TRBV3-1 (or the pseudogene TRBV3-2) with TRBJ1-1; the D gene is possibly TRBD1 (5 bases). This CDR3 is built from 13 residues. The V gene lost 4 bases and the J gene lost 8 bases, with 14 bases spanning the gap. Germline lookup yields CDR1 LGHDT and CDR2 YNNKEL (reference sequence).

The CDR3 DNA is TGCGCCAGCAGCGGTCGGGGGGGTGTTGAAGCTTTCTTT. Its protein product is CASSGRGGVEAFF. The J gene is TRBJ1-1, the V gene TRBV4-1, with a weak D call TRBD1 (5 bases). V was shortened by 5 bases and J by 7 bases, with 14 bases between the two germline ends. This CDR3 has 13 residues. Germline CDR1 MGHRA, CDR2 YSYEKL.

The V and J genes are TRBV29-1 and TRBJ1-1, with 7 bases fitting TRBD1. V lost 6 bases and J lost 1; bases outside the gene matches: 5. CDR3 length: 13 residues. From germline, CDR1 is SQVTM and CDR2 ANQGSEA. The CDR3 spells CSVRGQANTEAFF. As DNA, the CDR3 is TGCAGCGTGCGCGGACAGGCGAACACTGAAGCTTTCTTT.

The J gene is TRBJ1-2, the V gene TRBV20-1; possible D gene TRBD1, 5 bases. The CDR3 runs 10 residues. The germline V and J ends were trimmed by 7 bases and 5 bases, with 8 bases remaining between them. In germline, CDR1 is DFQATT, CDR2 SNEGSKA (reference sequence). The CDR3: CSGRGYGYTF. CDR3 coding DNA: TGCAGTGGGAGGGGATATGGCTACACCTTC.

The chain employs TRBV6-4 and TRBJ2-2; 11 bases fit TRBD1. Germline CDR1 and CDR2: MRHNA and SNTAGT. The CDR3 runs to 16 residues. Trimming at V came to 6 bases and at J to 5 bases, leaving 8 bases not matched to a gene. The CDR3 region has the DNA TGTGCCAGCAGAGAGAGGACAGGGGGCAGTACCGGGGAGCTGTTTTTT. This gives the protein CASRERTGGSTGELFF.

The chain has TRBV11-3 and TRBJ2-2, with a tentative D call TRBD1 (6 bases). CDR1 SGHNT and CDR2 YENEEA come from the germline V gene. The CDR3 totals 15 residues. V gave up 5 bases and J gave up 4 bases, with 14 bases separating them. The DNA for the CDR3 is TGTGCCAGCAGCGTATCGGGACAAACCACCGGGGAGCTGTTTTTT. Protein: CASSVSGQTTGELFF.

V gene TRBV6-1 combines with J gene TRBJ1-2; D not resolved. Trimming took 2 bases from V and 3 from J, leaving 13 bases between them. The CDR3 is made up of 15 amino acids. Germline assignment: CDR1 MNHNS and CDR2 SASEGT. The CDR3 protein is CASSEFGRDHYGYTF. In DNA form, the CDR3 reads TGTGCCAGCAGTGAATTCGGACGGGATCACTATGGCTACACCTTC.

The DNA for the CDR3 is TGTGCCAGCAGCCCCCCCTCCGGTGAAAAACTGTTTTTT. Amino acids: CASSPPSGEKLFF. This chain uses TRBV2 with TRBJ1-4; D is unclear. Germline V CDR1 and CDR2: SNHLY, FYNNEI. The CDR3 consists of 13 residues. Trimming removed 6 bases at V and 7 bases at J, with 12 bases between.

The chain is built from TRBV15 and TRBJ2-7; 8 nucleotides line up with TRBD1. The germline V gene encodes CDR1 LNHNV and CDR2 YYDKDF (reference sequence). V was clipped by 4 bases and J by 2 bases; unmatched bases: 7. The CDR3 loop spans 15 amino acids. In DNA, the CDR3 is TGTGCCACCAGCACCCGGACAGGGAACCCCTACGAGCAGTACGTC. Protein product: CATSTRTGNPYEQYV.

Written as DNA, the CDR3 is TGTGCCAGTAGTATAATGGGGGCCCAAGAGACCCAGTACTTC. This sequence encodes CASSIMGAQETQYF. The chain uses TRBV19 and TRBJ2-5; possibly TRBD1 for D (6 bases). CDR1 and CDR2 from the germline V gene are LNHDA and SQIVND (reference sequence). V was pared by 2 bases and J by 1 base, with 8 bases between. The CDR3 extends over 14 amino acids. Based on the CDR3 plus reference TRBV19 and TRBJ2-5, the full variable domain is DGGITQSPKYLFRKEGQNVTLSCEQNLNHDAMYWYRQDPGQGLRLIYYSQIVNDFQKGDIAEGYSVSREKKESFPLTVTSAQKNPTAFYLCASSIMGAQETQYFGPGTRLLVL.

This sequence joins TRBV3-1 (or the pseudogene TRBV3-2) and TRBJ2-3; D might be TRBD2 (6 bases). This CDR3 is built from 15 residues. Germline CDR1 and CDR2: LGHDT and YNNKEL (reference sequence). The germline V and J ends were trimmed by 4 bases and 3 bases, with 14 bases remaining between them. The CDR3 nucleotides read TGTGCCAGCAGCCCAGGCGGGGTTGGTACAGATACGCAGTATTTT. Residues: CASSPGGVGTDTQYF.

The chain joins TRBV6-5 to TRBJ1-5, with D possibly matching TRBD1 (5 bases). The V end lost 6 bases, the J end lost 6 bases, and 9 bases lay between the germline ends. Germline V gene sequence: CDR1 MNHEY, CDR2 SVGAGI. The CDR3 loop spans 12 amino acids. In nucleotides, the CDR3 is TGTGCCAGCAGCGGGGGGGGTCAGCCCCAGCATTTT. This codes for CASSGGGQPQHF.

V usage is TRBV6-1 and J usage is TRBJ2-3; 8 bases are a match to TRBD1. The CDR3 totals 14 residues. Trimming cost V 2 bases and J 4 bases; bases outside gene matches: 2. Germline loops: CDR1 MNHNS, CDR2 SASEGT. The CDR3 region has the DNA TGTGCCAGCAGTGAAACACAGGGGGCAGATACGCAGTATTTT. Protein sequence: CASSETQGADTQYF.

The J gene is TRBJ1-1, the V gene TRBV7-9, with 7 bases that match TRBD1. Germline V gives CDR1 SEHNR, CDR2 FQNEAQ (reference sequence). The J segment lost 1 base and the V segment lost 1 base, leaving 6 bases of the junction unmatched. The length of the CDR3 is 16 residues. CDR3 protein: CASSLELPGGNTEAFF. In nucleotides, the CDR3 is TGTGCCAGCAGCTTAGAACTCCCAGGGGGGAACACTGAAGCTTTCTTT.

The rearrangement links TRBV6-2 or TRBV6-3 to TRBJ2-7, with TRBD2 as a possible D gene (6 bases). The germline V gene has CDR1 MNHEY and CDR2 SVGEGT. The V end lost 2 bases, the J end lost 5 bases, and 7 bases lay between the germline ends. The CDR3 loop spans 12 amino acids. CDR3: CASSYAGNEQYV. The CDR3 DNA follows: TGTGCCAGCAGTTACGCGGGGAACGAGCAGTACGTC.

A few counts support this clone. This chain links TRBV3-1 (or the pseudogene TRBV3-2) with TRBJ2-3; 16 nucleotides match TRBD2. Germline CDR1 is LGHDT and CDR2 is YNNKEL (reference sequence). J was trimmed by 0 bases and V by 4 bases; bases with no gene match: 7. This CDR3 has 19 amino acids. The CDR3 protein is CASSLQGLAGGDSTDTQYF. CDR3 coding DNA: TGTGCCAGCAGCCTCCAGGGACTAGCGGGGGGGGATAGCACAGATACGCAGTATTTT.

The CDR3 DNA reads TGTGCCAGCAGCCAAGAGGGGACTAGTATAGGGAATGAGCAGTTCTTC. Translated: CASSQEGTSIGNEQFF. The chain combines TRBV4-2 with TRBJ2-1; 8 bases are a match to TRBD2. Germline CDR1 LGHNA, CDR2 YNFKEQ. The CDR3 extends over 16 amino acids. The junction had 8 bases not matched to a gene; V was cut back by 0 bases and J by 7 bases.

The gene calls are TRBV6-5 and TRBJ2-1; D uncertain. The ends were cut back, 4 bases at V and 6 bases at J, with 13 bases in the middle. The CDR3 consists of 14 residues. Per germline, CDR1 MNHEY and CDR2 SVGAGI. CDR3 residues: CASSSVGRLNEQFF. CDR3 coding DNA: TGTGCCAGCAGTTCCGTGGGCCGCCTCAATGAGCAGTTCTTC.

The chain is built from TRBV30 and TRBJ1-5; D uncertain. The CDR3 has 12 residues. The germline V gene encodes CDR1 GTSNPN and CDR2 SVGIG (reference sequence). The germline V and J ends were trimmed by 3 bases and 5 bases, with 8 bases remaining between them. This chain's CDR3 is CAWSLSHQPQHF. CDR3 DNA sequence: TGTGCCTGGAGCCTTAGTCATCAGCCCCAGCATTTT.

The chain links TRBV5-6 to TRBJ1-2; D unresolved. Trimming took off 1 base at V and 5 bases at J, with 9 bases between the two ends. Germline assignment: CDR1 SGHDT and CDR2 YYEEEE. CDR3 length: 13 residues. The CDR3 sequence: CASSLSAGYGYTF. The CDR3 DNA reads as TGTGCCAGCAGCTTGTCGGCCGGGTATGGCTACACCTTC.